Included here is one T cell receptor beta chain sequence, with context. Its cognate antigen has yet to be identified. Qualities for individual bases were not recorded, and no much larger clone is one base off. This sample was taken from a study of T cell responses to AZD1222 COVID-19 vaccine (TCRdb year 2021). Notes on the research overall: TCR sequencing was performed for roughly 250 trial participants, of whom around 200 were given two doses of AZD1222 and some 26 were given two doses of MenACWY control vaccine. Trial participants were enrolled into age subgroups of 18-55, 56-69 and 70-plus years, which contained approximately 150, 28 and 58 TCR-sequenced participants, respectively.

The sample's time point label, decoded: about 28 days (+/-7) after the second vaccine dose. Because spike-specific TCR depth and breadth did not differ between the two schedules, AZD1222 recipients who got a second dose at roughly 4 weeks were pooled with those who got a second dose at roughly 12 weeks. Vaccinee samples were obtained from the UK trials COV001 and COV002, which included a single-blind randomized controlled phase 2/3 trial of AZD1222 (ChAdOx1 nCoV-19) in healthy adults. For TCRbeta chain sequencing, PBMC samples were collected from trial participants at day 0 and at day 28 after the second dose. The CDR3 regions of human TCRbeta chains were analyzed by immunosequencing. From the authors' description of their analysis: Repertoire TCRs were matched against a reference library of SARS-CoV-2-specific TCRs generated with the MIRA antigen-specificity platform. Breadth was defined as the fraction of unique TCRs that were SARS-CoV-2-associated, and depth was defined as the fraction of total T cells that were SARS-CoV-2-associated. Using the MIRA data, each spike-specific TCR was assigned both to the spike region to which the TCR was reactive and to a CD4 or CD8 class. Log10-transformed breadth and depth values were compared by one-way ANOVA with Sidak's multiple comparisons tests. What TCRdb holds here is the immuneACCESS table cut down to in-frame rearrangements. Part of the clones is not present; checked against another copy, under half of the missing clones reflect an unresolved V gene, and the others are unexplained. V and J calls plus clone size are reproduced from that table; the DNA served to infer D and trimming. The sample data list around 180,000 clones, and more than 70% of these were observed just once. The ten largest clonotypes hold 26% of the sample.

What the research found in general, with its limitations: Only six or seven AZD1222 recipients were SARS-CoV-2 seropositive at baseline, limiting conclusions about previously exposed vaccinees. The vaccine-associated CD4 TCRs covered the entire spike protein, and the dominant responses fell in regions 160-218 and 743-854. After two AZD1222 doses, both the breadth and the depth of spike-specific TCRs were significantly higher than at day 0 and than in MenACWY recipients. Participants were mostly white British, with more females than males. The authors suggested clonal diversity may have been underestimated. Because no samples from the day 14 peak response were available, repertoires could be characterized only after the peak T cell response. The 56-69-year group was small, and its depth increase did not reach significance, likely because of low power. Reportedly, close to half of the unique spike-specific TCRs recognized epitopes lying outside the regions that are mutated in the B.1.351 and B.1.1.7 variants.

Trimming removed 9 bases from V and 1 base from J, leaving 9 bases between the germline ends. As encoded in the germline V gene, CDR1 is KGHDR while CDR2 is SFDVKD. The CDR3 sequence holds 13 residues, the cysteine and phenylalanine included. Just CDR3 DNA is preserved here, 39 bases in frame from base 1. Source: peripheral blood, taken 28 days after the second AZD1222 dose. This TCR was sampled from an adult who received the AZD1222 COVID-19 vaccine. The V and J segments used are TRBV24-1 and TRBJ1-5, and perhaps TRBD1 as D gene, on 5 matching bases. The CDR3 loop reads CATQGSSNQPQHF. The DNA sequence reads TGTGCCACCCAGGGTTCGAGCAATCAGCCCCAGCATTTT.